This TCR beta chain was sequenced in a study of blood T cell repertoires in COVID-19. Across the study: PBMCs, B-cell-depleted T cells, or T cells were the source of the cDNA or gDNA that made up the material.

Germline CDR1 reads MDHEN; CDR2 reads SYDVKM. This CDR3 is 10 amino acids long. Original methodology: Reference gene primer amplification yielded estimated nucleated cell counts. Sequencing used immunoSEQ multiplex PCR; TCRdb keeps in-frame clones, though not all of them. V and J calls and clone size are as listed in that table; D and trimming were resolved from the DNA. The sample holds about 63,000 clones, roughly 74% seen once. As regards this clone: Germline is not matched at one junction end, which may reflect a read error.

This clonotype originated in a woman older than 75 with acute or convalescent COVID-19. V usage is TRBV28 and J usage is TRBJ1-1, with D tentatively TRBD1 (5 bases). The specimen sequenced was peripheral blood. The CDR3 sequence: CGGEGTEAFF. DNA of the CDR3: TGCGGGGGAGAGGGGACTGAAGCTTTCTTT.